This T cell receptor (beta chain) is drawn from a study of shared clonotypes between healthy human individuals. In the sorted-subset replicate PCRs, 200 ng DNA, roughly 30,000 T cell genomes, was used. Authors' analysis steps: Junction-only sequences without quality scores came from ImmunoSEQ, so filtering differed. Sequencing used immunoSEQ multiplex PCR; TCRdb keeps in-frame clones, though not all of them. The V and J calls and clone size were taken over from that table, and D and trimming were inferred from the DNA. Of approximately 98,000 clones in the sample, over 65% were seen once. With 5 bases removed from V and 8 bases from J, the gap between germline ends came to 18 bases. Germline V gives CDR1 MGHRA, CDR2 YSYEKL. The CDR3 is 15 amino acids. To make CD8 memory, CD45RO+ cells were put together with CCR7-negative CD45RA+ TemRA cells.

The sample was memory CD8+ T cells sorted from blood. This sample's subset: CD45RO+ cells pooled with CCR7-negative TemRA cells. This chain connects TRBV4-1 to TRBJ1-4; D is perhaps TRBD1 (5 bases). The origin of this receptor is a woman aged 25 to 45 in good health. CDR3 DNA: TGCGCCAGCAGCGAATGGGGGATTGGTTGGGAAAAACTGTTTTTT. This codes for CASSEWGIGWEKLFF.